This entry lists 11 T cell receptor beta chains sequenced from one sample in a study of PD-L1 blockade in urothelial cancer. Sequencing used immunoSEQ multiplex PCR; TCRdb keeps in-frame clones, though not all of them. The sample yields around 100,000 clones, around 86% seen once. Time point specified: pretreatment peripheral blood. The material sequenced was PBMCs, taken around atezolizumab (anti-PD-L1) treatment. The source of these receptors is a man in his 60s with urothelial cancer.

This chain links TRBV4-1 with TRBJ1-6; 7 bases line up with TRBD1. Germline V gene sequence: CDR1 MGHRA, CDR2 YSYEKL. V trimming: 4 bases; J trimming: 10 bases; junction bases outside the gene matches: 10. The CDR3 consists of 15 residues. In DNA form, the CDR3 reads TGCGCCAGCAGCCGAACTTACAGGGGCGAGTCACCCCTCCACTTT. Translation: CASSRTYRGESPLHF.

The CDR3 DNA sequence: TGTGCCACCGCATTTAGTCCTGGAAACACCATATATTTT. Translation gives CATAFSPGNTIYF. The genes are TRBV27 and TRBJ1-3; D is unresolved. V shed 10 bases and J shed 2 bases, with 12 bases lying between them. Germline V gives CDR1 MNHEY, CDR2 SMNVEV (reference sequence). This CDR3 has 13 residues.

This clone was recorded only once. An end of the junction differs from the germline gene, which may be a read error. V and J are TRBV11-2 and TRBJ2-7; D possibly corresponds to TRBD2 (6 bases). This CDR3 contains 14 residues. Germline V gene data show CDR1 as SGHAT and CDR2 as FQNNGV. CDR3 region: CASSTTSSSSEQYF. The CDR3 DNA reads TGTGCCAGCAGCACAACTAGCTCTTCCTCCGAGCAGTACTTC. Together with reference TRBV11-2 and TRBJ2-7, the CDR3 gives the full variable domain: EAGVAQSPRYKIIEKRQSVAFWCNPISGHATLYWYQQILGQGPKLLIQFQNNGVVDDSQLPKDRFSAERLKGVDSTLKIQPAKLEDSAVYLCASSTTSSSSEQYFGPGTRLTVT.

CDR3 sequence (DNA): TGTGCCAGCAGTGAGCTAGGCGAGCAGTACTTC. Encoded protein: CASSELGEQYF. The gene calls are TRBV2 and TRBJ2-7; the D is unclear. Germline CDR1 is SNHLY and CDR2 is FYNNEI. The CDR3 covers 11 residues. Deletions cut 3 bases from V and 6 bases from J, with 6 bases between.

The rearrangement links TRBV30 to TRBJ2-7; TRBD2 agrees at 13 bases. Trimming cost V 6 bases and J 6 bases; bases outside gene matches: 8. Germline-derived CDR1 and CDR2 are GTSNPN and SVGIG (reference sequence). The CDR3 contains 14 residues. CDR3 amino acids: CACRGLAGASEQYF. CDR3 in DNA: TGTGCCTGCAGAGGACTAGCGGGAGCGAGCGAGCAGTACTTC. Full variable domain (outside the CDR3, taken from reference TRBV30 and TRBJ2-7): SQTIHQWPATLVQPVGSPLSLECTVEGTSNPNLYWYRQAAGRGLQLLFYSVGIGQISSEVPQNLSASRPQDRQFILSSKKLLLSDSGFYLCACRGLAGASEQYFGPGTRLTVT.

This CDR3 reads CASSPHAGGPRQPQHF. The CDR3 DNA sequence: TGTGCCAGCAGCCCCCACGCCGGAGGGCCGCGTCAGCCCCAGCATTTT. The gene calls are TRBV9 and TRBJ1-5; no clear D gene. CDR3 length: 16 amino acids. Germline V gene data show CDR1 as SGDLS and CDR2 as YYNGEE. Trimming took off 4 bases at V and 6 bases at J, with 20 bases between the two ends.

The chain recombines TRBV7-9 with TRBJ2-5; 10 positions match TRBD2. The CDR3 has 14 residues. Per germline, CDR1 SEHNR and CDR2 FQNEAQ (reference sequence). After removal of 4 bases from V and 6 bases from J, the junction contained 5 bases not matched to a gene. The CDR3 bases are TGTGCCAGCAGCTGGCTAGCGGGGGTAAAGACCCAGTACTTC. Amino acid sequence: CASSWLAGVKTQYF.

This clone was counted a single time. The chain recombines TRBV7-2 with TRBJ1-3; D remains ambiguous. Per the germline V gene, CDR1 is SGHTA and CDR2 is FQGNSA. This CDR3 spans 15 amino acids. The V gene lost 2 bases and the J gene lost 2 bases, with 10 bases spanning the gap. This CDR3 is CASSLQVAPGNTIYF. CDR3 bases: TGTGCCAGCAGCTTACAGGTGGCCCCTGGAAACACCATATATTTT.

The V and J genes are TRBV11-1 and TRBJ2-5, with TRBD1 as a possible D gene (5 bases). V shed 2 bases and J shed 2 bases, with 9 bases lying between them. Germline V gene lookup returns CDR1 SGHAT and CDR2 FQDESV (reference sequence). This CDR3 is built from 14 residues. The CDR3 nucleotides read TGTGCCAGCAGCTTAATGGGGCCACAAGAGACCCAGTACTTC. Its protein product is CASSLMGPQETQYF.

The rearrangement joins TRBV7-9 to TRBJ2-2; D perhaps matches TRBD2 (5 bases). The V end was cut by 2 bases, the J end by 6 bases, with 10 bases between. The CDR3 contains 14 residues. Germline CDR1 SEHNR, CDR2 FQNEAQ (reference sequence). The CDR3 sequence is CASSLPEGAGELFF. The DNA for the CDR3 is TGTGCCAGCAGCTTACCTGAGGGTGCCGGGGAGCTGTTTTTT.

The chain combines TRBV25-1 with TRBJ1-4, with 9 positions matching TRBD1. The CDR3 covers 16 residues. V shed 3 bases and J 5 bases; nucleotides not matched to a gene: 7. Germline CDR1 MGHDK, CDR2 SYGVNS. In DNA, the CDR3 is TGTGCCAGCAGTGACCCCTACAGGGGGCAGAATGAAAAACTGTTTTTT. Protein sequence: CASSDPYRGQNEKLFF.